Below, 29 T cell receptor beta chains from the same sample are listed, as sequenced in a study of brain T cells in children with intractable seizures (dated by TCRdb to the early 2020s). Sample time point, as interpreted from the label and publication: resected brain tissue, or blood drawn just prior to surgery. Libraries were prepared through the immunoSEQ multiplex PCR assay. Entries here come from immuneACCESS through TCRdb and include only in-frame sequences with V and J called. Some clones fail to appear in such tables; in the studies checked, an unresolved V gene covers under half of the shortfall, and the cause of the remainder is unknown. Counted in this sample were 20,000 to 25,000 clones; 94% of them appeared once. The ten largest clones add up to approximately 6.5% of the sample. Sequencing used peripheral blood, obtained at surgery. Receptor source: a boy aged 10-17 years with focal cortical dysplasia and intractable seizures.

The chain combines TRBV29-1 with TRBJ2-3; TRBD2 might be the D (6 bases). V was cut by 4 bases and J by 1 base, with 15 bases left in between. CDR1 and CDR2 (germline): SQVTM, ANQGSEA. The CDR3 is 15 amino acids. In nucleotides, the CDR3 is TGCAGCGTTGGGGGGGAGGCAGGCCGCACAGATACGCAGTATTTT. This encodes CSVGGEAGRTDTQYF.

The CDR3 DNA reads as TGTGCCAGCAGTTTAAAGCTGCGGGATTGGGGCACAGATACGCAGTATTTT. This codes for CASSLKLRDWGTDTQYF. V and J are TRBV27 and TRBJ2-3; weak D call: TRBD2 (6 bases). CDR3 length equals 17 residues. Trimming took 2 bases from V and 1 from J, leaving 16 bases between them. Germline V gives CDR1 MNHEY, CDR2 SMNVEV (reference sequence).

The CDR3 sequence is CASNDVPGLSSYNEQFF. Here the CDR3 DNA reads TGCGCCAGCAACGATGTGCCGGGACTAAGCTCCTACAATGAGCAGTTCTTC. V usage is TRBV5-1 and J usage is TRBJ2-1, with TRBD2 identical over 7 bases. Germline V gene data show CDR1 as SGHRS and CDR2 as YFSETQ. This CDR3 comprises 17 residues. The junction had 12 bases not matched to a gene; V was cut back by 6 bases and J by 0 bases.

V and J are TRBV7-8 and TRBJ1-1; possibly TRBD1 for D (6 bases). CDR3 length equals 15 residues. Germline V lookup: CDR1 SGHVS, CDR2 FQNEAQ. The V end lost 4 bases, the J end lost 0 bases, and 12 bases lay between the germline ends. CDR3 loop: CASSSSRGMNTEAFF. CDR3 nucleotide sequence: TGTGCCAGCAGCTCCTCCAGGGGCATGAACACTGAAGCTTTCTTT.

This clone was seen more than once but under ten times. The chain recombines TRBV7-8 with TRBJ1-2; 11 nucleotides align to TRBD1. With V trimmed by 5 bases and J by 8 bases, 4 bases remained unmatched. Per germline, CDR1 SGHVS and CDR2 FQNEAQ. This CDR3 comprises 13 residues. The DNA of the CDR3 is TGTGCCAGCAGCCTGAGGACAGGGGGCGGCTACACCTTC. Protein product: CASSLRTGGGYTF.

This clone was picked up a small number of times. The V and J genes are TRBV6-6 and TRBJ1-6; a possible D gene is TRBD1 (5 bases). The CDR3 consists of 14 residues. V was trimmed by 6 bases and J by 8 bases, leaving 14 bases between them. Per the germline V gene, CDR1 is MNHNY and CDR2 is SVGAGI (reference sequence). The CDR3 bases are TGTGCCAGCAGACTGGGGGTATTAGATTCACCCCTCCACTTT. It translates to CASRLGVLDSPLHF.

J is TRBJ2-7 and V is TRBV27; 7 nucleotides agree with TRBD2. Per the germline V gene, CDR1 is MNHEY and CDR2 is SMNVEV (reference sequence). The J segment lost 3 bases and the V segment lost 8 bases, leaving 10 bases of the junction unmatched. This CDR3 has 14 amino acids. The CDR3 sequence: CASSLGGEGYEQYF. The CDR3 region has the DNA TGTGCCAGCTCCCTTGGGGGGGAAGGCTACGAGCAGTACTTC.

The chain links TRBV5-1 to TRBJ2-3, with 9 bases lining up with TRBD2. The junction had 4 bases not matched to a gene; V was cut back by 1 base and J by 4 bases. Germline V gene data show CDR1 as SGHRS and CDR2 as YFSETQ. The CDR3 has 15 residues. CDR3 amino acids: CASSLFSGSSDTQYF. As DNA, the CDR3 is TGCGCCAGCAGCTTGTTTAGCGGGAGTTCAGATACGCAGTATTTT.

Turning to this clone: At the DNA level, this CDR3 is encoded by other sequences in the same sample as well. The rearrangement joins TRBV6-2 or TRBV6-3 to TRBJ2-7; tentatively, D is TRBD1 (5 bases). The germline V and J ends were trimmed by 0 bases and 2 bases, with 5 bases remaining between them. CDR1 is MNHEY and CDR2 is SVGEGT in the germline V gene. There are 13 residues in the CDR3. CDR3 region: CASSYSDTYEQYF. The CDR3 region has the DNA TGTGCCAGCAGTTACTCGGACACCTACGAGCAGTACTTC.

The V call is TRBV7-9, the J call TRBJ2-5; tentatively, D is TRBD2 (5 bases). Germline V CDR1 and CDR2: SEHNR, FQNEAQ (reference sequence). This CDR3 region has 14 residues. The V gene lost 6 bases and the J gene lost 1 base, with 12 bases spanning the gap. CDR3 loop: CASSQVRGQETQYF. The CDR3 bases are TGTGCCAGCAGTCAGGTCCGGGGCCAAGAGACCCAGTACTTC.

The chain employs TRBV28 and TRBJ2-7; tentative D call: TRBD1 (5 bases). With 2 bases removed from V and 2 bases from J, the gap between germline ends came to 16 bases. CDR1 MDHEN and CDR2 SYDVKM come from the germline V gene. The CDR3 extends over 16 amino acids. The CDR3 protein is CASSLQQVPWTYEQYF. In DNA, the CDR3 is TGTGCCAGCAGTTTACAACAGGTGCCATGGACCTACGAGCAGTACTTC.

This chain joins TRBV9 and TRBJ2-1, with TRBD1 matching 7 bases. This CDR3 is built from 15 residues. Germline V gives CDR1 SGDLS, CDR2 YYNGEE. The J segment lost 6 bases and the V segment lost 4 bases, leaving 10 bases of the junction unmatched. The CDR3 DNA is TGTGCCAGCAGCACGGGACAGTATACTAGCAATGAGCAGTTCTTC. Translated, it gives CASSTGQYTSNEQFF.

The CDR3 protein is CASSLGTSSYEQYV. The CDR3 DNA is TGCGCCAGCAGCTTAGGGACTAGCTCCTACGAGCAGTACGTC. The chain couples TRBV5-1 to TRBJ2-7; 8 nucleotides line up with TRBD2. Germline CDR1 and CDR2: SGHRS and YFSETQ. CDR3 length: 14 residues. Losses at the gene ends were 2 bases for V and 0 bases for J; bases not matched to a gene: 1.

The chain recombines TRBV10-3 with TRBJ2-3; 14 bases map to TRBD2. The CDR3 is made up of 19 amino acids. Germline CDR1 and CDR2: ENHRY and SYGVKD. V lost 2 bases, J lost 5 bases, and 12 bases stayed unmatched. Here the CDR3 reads CAISEPTGTSGGYVDTQYF. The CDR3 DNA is TGTGCCATCAGTGAGCCCACCGGGACTAGCGGGGGTTACGTAGATACGCAGTATTTT.

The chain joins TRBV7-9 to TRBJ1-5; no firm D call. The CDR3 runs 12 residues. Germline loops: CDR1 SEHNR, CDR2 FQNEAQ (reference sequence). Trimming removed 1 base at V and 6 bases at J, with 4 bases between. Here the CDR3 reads CASSLGAQPQHF. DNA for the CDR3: TGTGCCAGCAGCTTAGGGGCTCAGCCCCAGCATTTT.

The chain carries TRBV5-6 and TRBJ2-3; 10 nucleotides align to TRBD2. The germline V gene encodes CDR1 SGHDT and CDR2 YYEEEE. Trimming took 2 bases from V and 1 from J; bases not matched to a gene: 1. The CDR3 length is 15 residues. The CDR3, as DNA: TGTGCCAGCAGCTTCCTAGCGGGAGGCACAGATACGCAGTATTTT. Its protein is CASSFLAGGTDTQYF.

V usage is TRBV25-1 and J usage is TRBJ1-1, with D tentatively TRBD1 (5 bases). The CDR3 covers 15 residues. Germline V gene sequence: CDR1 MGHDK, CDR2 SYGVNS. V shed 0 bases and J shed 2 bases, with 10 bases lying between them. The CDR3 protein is CASSEYQGTNTEAFF. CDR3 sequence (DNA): TGTGCCAGCAGTGAATATCAGGGAACCAACACTGAAGCTTTCTTT.

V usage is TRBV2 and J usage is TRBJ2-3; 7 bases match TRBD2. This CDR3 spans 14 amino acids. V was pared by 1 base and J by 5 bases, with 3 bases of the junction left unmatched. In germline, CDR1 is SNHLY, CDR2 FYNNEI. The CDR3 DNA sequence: TGTGCCAGCAGTGAAGACGCGGGAGTAGATACGCAGTATTTT. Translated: CASSEDAGVDTQYF.

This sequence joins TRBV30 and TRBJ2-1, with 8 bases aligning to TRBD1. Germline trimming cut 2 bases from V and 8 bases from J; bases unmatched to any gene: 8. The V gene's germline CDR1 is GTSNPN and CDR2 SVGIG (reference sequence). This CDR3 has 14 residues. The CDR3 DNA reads TGTGCCTGGAGTCGTGGGGCAGGGGGCTATGAGCAGTTCTTC. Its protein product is CAWSRGAGGYEQFF.

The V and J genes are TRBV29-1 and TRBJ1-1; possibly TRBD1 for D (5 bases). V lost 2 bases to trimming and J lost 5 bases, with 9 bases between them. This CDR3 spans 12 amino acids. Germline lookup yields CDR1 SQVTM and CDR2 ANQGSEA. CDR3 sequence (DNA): TGCAGCGTTGAACAGGGCGGGACTGAAGCTTTCTTT. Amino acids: CSVEQGGTEAFF.

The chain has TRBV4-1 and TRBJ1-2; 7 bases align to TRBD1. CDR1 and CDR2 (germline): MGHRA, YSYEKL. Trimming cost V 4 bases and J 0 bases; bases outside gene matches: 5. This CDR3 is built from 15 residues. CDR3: CASSLRDSPNYGYTF. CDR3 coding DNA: TGCGCCAGCAGCCTCCGGGACAGCCCTAACTATGGCTACACCTTC.

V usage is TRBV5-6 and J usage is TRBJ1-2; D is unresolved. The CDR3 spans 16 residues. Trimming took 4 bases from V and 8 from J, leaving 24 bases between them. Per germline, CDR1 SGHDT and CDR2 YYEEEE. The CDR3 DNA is TGTGCCAGCAGCCCCAGGAGTTTGGTTCTCCTCGAAGGCTACACCTTC. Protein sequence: CASSPRSLVLLEGYTF. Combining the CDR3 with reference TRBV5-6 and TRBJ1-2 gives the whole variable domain DAGVTQSPTHLIKTRGQQVTLRCSPKSGHDTVSWYQQALGQGPQFIFQYYEEEERQRGNFPDRFSGHQFPNYSSELNVNALLLGDSALYLCASSPRSLVLLEGYTFGSGTRLTVV.

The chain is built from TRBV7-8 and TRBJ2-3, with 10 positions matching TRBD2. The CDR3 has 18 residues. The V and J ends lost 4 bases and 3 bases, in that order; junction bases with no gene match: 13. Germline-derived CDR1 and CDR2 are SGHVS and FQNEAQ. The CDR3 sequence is CASSYPAGGPDMTDTQYF. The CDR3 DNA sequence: TGTGCCAGCAGCTACCCAGCGGGAGGGCCTGATATGACAGATACGCAGTATTTT.

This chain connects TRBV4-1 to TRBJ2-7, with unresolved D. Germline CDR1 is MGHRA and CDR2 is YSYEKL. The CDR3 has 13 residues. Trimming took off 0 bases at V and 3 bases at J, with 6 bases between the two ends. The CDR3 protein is CASSQDPFYEQYV. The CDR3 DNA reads TGCGCCAGCAGCCAAGATCCGTTCTACGAGCAGTACGTC.

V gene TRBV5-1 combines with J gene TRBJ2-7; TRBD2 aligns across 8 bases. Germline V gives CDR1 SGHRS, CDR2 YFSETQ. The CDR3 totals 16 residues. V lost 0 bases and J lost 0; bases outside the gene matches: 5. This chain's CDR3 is CASSLGVAGRSYEQYF. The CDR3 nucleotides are TGCGCCAGCAGCTTGGGGGTAGCGGGGCGCTCCTACGAGCAGTACTTC.

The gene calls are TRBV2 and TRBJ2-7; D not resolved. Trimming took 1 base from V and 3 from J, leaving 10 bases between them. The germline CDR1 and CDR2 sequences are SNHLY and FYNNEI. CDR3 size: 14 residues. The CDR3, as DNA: TGTGCCAGCAGTGAAGTGATACCCAACTACGAGCAGTACGTC. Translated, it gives CASSEVIPNYEQYV.

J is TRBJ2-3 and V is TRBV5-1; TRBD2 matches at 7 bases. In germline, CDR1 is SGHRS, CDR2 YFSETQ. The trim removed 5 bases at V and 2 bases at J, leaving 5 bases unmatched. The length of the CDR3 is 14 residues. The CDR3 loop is CASRLAEHTDTQYF. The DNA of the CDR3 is TGCGCCAGCAGGCTAGCGGAGCACACAGATACGCAGTATTTT.

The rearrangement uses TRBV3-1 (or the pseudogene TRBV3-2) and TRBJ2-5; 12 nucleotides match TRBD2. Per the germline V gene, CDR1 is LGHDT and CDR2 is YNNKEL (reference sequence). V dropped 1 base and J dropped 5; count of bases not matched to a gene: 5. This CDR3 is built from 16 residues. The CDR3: CASSQVLAGGRETQYF. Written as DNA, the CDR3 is TGTGCCAGCAGCCAAGTTCTAGCGGGGGGGCGGGAGACCCAGTACTTC.

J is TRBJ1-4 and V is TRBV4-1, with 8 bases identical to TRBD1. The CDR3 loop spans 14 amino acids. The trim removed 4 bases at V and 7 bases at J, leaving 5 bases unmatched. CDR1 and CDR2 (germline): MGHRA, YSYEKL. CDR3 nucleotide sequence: TGCGCCAGCAGCCCAGGGGGCTGGGGTGAAAAACTGTTTTTT. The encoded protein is CASSPGGWGEKLFF.